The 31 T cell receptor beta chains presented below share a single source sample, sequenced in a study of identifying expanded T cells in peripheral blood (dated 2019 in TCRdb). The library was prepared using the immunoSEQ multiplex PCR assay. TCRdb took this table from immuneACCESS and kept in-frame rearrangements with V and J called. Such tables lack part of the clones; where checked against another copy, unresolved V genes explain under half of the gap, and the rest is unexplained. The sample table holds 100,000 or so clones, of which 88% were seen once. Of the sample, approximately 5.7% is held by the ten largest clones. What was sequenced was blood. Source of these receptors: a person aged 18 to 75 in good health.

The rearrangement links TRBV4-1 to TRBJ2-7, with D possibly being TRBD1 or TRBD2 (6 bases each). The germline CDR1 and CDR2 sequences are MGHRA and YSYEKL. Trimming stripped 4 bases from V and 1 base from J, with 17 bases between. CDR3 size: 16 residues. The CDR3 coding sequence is TGCGCCAGCAGCCGATCGAAGGGGGGTGCTTCCTACGAGCAGTACTTC. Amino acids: CASSRSKGGASYEQYF.

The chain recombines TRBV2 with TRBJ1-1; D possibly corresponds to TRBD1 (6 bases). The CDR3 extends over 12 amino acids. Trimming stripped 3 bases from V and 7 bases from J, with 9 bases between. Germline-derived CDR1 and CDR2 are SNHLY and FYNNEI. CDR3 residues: CASSERGGEAFF. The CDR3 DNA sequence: TGTGCCAGCAGTGAGAGGGGGGGTGAAGCTTTCTTT.

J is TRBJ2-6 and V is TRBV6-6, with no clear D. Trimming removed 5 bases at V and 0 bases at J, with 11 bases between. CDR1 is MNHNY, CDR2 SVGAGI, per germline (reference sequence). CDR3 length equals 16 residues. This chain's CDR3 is CASSHMLRSGANVLTF. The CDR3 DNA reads TGTGCCAGCAGTCACATGCTCCGCTCTGGGGCCAACGTCCTGACTTTC.

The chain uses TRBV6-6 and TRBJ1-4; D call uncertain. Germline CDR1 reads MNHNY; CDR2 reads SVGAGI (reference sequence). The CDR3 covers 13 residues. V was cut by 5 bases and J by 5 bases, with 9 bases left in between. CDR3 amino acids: CASSRSSNEKLFF. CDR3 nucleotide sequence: TGTGCCAGCAGTCGAAGTTCCAATGAAAAACTGTTTTTT.

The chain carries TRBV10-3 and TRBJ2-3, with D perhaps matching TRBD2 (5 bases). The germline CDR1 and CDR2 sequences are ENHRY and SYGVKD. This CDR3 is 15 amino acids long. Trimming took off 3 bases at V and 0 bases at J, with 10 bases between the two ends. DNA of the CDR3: TGTGCCATCAGTGATGGAGGTACTAGCACAGATACGCAGTATTTT. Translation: CAISDGGTSTDTQYF.

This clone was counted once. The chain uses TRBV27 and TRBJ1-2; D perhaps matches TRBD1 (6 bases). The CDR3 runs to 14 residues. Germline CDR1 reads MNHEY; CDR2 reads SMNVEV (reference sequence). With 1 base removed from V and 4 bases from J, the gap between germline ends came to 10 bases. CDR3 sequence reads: CASSLLAGVYGYTF. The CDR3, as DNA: TGTGCCAGCAGTTTATTGGCAGGGGTCTATGGCTACACCTTC.

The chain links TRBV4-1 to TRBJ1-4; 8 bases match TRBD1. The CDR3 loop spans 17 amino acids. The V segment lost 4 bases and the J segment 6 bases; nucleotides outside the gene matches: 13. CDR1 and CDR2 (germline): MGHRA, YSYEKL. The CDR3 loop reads CASSRLSGGRVDEKLFF. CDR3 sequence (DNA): TGCGCCAGCAGCCGGCTGTCAGGGGGCCGGGTGGATGAAAAACTGTTTTTT.

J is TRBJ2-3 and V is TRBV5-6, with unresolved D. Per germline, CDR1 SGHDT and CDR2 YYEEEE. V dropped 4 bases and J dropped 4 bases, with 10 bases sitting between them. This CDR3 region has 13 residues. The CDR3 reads CASSPRSADTQYF. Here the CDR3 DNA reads TGTGCCAGCAGCCCCCGGTCGGCAGATACGCAGTATTTT.

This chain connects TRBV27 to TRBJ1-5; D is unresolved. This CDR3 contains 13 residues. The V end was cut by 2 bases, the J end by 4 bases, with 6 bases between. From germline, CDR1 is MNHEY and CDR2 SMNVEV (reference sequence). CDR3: CASSLTVNQPQHF. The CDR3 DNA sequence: TGTGCCAGCAGTTTAACGGTAAATCAGCCCCAGCATTTT.

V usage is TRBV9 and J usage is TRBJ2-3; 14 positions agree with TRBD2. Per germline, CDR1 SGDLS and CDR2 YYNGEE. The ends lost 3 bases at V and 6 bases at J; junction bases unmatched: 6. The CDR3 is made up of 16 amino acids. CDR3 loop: CASSAGTSGRRDTQYF. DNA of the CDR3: TGTGCCAGCAGCGCCGGGACTAGCGGGAGACGGGATACGCAGTATTTT.

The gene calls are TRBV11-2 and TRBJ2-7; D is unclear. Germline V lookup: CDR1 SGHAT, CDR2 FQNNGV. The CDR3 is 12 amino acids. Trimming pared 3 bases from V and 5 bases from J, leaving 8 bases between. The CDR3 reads CASSFGVDEQYF. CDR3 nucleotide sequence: TGTGCCAGCAGCTTTGGGGTCGACGAGCAGTACTTC.

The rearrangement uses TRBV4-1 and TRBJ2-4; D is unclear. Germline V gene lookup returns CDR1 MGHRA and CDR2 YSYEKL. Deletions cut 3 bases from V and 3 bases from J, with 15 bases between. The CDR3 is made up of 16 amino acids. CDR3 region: CASSHPVPVGKNIQYF. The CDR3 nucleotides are TGCGCCAGCAGCCATCCCGTCCCCGTAGGCAAAAACATTCAGTACTTC.

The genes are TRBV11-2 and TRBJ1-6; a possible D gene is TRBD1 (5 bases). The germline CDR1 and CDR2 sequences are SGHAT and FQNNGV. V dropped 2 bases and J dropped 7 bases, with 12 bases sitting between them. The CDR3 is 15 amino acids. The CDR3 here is CASSLPGRSNSPLHF. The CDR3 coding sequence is TGTGCCAGCAGCTTACCGGGGCGTTCGAATTCACCCCTCCACTTT.

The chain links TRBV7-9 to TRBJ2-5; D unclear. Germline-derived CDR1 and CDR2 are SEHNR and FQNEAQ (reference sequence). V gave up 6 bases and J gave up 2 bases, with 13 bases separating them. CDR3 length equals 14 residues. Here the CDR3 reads CASSHNRIQETQYF. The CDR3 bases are TGTGCCAGCAGTCATAACCGGATACAAGAGACCCAGTACTTC.

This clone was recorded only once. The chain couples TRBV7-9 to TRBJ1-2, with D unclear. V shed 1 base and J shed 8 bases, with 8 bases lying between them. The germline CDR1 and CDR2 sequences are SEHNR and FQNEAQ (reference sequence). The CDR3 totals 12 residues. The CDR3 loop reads CASSLDMLGYTF. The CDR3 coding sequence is TGTGCCAGCAGCTTAGACATGTTGGGCTACACCTTC.

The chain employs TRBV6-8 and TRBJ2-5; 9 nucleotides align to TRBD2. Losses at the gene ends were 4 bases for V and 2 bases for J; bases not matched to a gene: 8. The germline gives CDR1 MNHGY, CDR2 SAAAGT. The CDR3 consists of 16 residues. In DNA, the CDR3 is TGTGCCAGCAGTTCCTTGGCGGGGGGGCGACAAGAGACCCAGTACTTC. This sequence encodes CASSSLAGGRQETQYF.

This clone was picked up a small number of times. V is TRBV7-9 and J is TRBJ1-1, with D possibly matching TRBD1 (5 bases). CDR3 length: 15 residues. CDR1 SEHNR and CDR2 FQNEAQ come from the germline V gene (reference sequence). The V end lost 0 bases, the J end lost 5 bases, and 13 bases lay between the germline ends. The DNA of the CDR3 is TGTGCCAGCAGCTTAGCGGTTGGAGGGGTTACTGAAGCTTTCTTT. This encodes CASSLAVGGVTEAFF.

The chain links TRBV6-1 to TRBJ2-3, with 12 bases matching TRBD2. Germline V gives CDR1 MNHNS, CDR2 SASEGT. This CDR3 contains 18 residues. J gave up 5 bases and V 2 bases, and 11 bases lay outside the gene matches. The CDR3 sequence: CASSERLAGGPSGDTQYF. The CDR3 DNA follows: TGTGCCAGCAGTGAACGGCTAGCGGGAGGGCCCTCGGGAGATACGCAGTATTTT.

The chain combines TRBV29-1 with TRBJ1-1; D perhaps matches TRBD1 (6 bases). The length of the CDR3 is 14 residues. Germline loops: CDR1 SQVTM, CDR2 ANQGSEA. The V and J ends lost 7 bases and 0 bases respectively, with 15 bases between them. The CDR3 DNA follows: TGCAGCGGGAATAGACAGGTAGTGAACACTGAAGCTTTCTTT. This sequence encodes CSGNRQVVNTEAFF.

CDR3 DNA sequence: TGTGCCAGCAGCTTGGCAGGGTACATTCAGTACTTC. Protein sequence: CASSLAGYIQYF. The chain joins TRBV5-6 to TRBJ2-4, with a tentative D call TRBD1 (5 bases). Germline assignment: CDR1 SGHDT and CDR2 YYEEEE. This CDR3 is built from 12 residues. Trimming shortened V by 0 bases and J by 8 bases, and 6 bases separated the two germline ends. The full variable domain, rest sourced from reference TRBV5-6 and TRBJ2-4, is DAGVTQSPTHLIKTRGQQVTLRCSPKSGHDTVSWYQQALGQGPQFIFQYYEEEERQRGNFPDRFSGHQFPNYSSELNVNALLLGDSALYLCASSLAGYIQYFGAGTRLSVL.

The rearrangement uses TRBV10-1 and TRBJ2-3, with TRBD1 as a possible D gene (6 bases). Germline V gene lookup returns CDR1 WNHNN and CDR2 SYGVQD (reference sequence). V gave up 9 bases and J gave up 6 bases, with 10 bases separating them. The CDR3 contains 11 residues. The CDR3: CASSRGDTQYF. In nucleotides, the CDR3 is TGCGCCAGTAGTAGGGGGGATACGCAGTATTTT.

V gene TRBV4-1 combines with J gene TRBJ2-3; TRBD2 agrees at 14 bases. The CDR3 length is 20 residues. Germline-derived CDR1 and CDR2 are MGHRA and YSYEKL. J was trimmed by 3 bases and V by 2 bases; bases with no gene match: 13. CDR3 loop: CASSQIPGLAGVESTDTQYF. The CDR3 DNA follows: TGCGCCAGCAGCCAAATTCCGGGACTAGCGGGAGTGGAGTCGACAGATACGCAGTATTTT.

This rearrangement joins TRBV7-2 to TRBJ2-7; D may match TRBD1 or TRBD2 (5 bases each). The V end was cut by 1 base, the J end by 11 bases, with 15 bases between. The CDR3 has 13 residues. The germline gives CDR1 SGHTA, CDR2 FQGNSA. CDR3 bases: TGTGCCAGCAGCTTAGGGGCCGGGGCTATGGAGTACTTC. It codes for CASSLGAGAMEYF.

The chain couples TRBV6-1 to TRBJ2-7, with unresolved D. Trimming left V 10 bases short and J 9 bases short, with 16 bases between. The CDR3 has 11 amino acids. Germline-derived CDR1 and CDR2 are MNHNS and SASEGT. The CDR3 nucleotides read TGTGCCACCTCCTTGGGATGGGCGCAGTACTTC. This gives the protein CATSLGWAQYF.

The chain's CDR3 is CASSASGRQTTDTQYF. In DNA form, the CDR3 reads TGTGCCAGCTCAGCCAGCGGCCGCCAGACTACAGATACGCAGTATTTT. The chain carries TRBV18 and TRBJ2-3; maybe TRBD2 (5 bases). With 5 bases removed from V and 3 bases from J, the gap between germline ends came to 18 bases. The length of the CDR3 is 16 residues. In germline, CDR1 is KGHSH, CDR2 LQKENI. The full variable domain, completed using reference TRBV18 and TRBJ2-3, is NAGVMQNPRHLVRRRGQEARLRCSPMKGHSHVYWYRQLPEEGLKFMVYLQKENIIDESGMPKERFSAEFPKEGPSILRIQQVVRGDSAAYFCASSASGRQTTDTQYFGPGTRLTVL.

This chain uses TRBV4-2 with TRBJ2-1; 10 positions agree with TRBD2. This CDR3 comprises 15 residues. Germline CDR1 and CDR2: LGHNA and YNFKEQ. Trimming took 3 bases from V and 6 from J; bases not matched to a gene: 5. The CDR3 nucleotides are TGTGCCAGCAGCCACTTAGCGGGGGGATCCAATGAGCAGTTCTTC. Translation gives CASSHLAGGSNEQFF.

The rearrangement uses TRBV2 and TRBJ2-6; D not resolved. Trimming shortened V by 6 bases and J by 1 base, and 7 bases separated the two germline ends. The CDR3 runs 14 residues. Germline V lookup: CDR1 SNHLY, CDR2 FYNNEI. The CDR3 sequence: CASRLGSGANVLTF. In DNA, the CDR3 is TGTGCCAGCAGACTTGGGTCTGGGGCCAACGTCCTGACTTTC.

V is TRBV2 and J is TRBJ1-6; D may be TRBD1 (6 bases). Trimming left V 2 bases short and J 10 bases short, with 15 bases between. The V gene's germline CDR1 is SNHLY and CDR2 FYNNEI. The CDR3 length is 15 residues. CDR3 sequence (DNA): TGTGCCAGCAGTGAAATGGGACAAAAACACTCACCCCTCCACTTT. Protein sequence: CASSEMGQKHSPLHF.

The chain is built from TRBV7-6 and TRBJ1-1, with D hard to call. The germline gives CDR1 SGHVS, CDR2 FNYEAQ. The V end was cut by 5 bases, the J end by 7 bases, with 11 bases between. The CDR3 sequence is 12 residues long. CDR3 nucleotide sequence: TGTGCCAGCAGCCGGGGTGACTATGAAGCTTTCTTT. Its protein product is CASSRGDYEAFF.

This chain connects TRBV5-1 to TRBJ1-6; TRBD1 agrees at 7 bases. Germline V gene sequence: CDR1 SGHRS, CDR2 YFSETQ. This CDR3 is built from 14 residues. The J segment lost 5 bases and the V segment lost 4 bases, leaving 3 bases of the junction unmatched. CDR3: CASSPGGHNSPLHF. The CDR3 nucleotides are TGCGCCAGCAGCCCAGGGGGTCATAATTCACCCCTCCACTTT. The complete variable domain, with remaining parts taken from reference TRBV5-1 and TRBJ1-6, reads KAGVTQTPRYLIKTRGQQVTLSCSPISGHRSVSWYQQTPGQGLQFLFEYFSETQRNKGNFPGRFSGRQFSNSRSEMNVSTLELGDSALYLCASSPGGHNSPLHFGNGTRLTVT.

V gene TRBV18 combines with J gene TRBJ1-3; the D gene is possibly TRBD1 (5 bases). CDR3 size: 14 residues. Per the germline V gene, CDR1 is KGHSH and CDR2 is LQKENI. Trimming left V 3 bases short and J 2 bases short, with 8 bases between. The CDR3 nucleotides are TGTGCCAGCTCACCGGGGGACCCTGGAAACACCATATATTTT. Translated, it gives CASSPGDPGNTIYF.